These 30 T cell receptor beta chains share one sample of origin, sequenced in a study of cytomegalovirus exposure and HLA in healthy donors. 60 Vbeta and 13 Jbeta primers were used in PCR. Generated by immunoSEQ multiplex PCR, the TCRdb table keeps only in-frame clones and is missing some. The sample holds 70,000 to 95,000 clones, roughly 79% seen once. The sequenced sample consisted of PBMCs. The receptors derive from a middle-aged man in good health and CMV-seronegative.

J is TRBJ2-2 and V is TRBV5-1; a weak D match, TRBD2 (6 bases). Germline V CDR1 and CDR2: SGHRS, YFSETQ. The CDR3 is 16 amino acids. Trimming cost V 2 bases and J 0 bases, with 11 bases left between them. The CDR3 coding sequence is TGCGCCAGCAGCTTACCCGGGACTGCGAACACCGGGGAGCTGTTTTTT. Its protein is CASSLPGTANTGELFF.

The V gene is TRBV13, the J gene TRBJ2-2; tentatively, D is TRBD1 (5 bases). This CDR3 has 14 amino acids. With 6 bases removed from V and 1 base from J, the gap between germline ends came to 9 bases. The germline V gene has CDR1 PRHDT and CDR2 FYEKMQ (reference sequence). CDR3 sequence (DNA): TGTGCCAGCAGAATTGACAGGAACACCGGGGAGCTGTTTTTT. This encodes CASRIDRNTGELFF.

The V call is TRBV19, the J call TRBJ2-2; 9 nucleotides align to TRBD1. CDR1 is LNHDA, CDR2 SQIVND, per germline (reference sequence). J lost 4 bases, V lost 6 bases, and 6 bases had no gene match. This CDR3 is 15 amino acids long. In DNA, the CDR3 is TGTGCCAGTAGGCAACAGGGGGCAGGCACCGGGGAGCTGTTTTTT. Residues: CASRQQGAGTGELFF.

The chain combines TRBV10-2 with TRBJ2-7; 11 nucleotides match TRBD2. CDR3 length equals 16 residues. CDR1 and CDR2 (germline): WSHSY, SAAADI. The ends lost 6 bases at V and 3 bases at J; junction bases unmatched: 10. The CDR3 DNA is TGCGCCAGCAGAACCGGGACTAGCGGATGGGGCTACGAGCAGTACTTC. Its protein product is CASRTGTSGWGYEQYF.

This clone was detected a few times. The J gene is TRBJ2-1, the V gene TRBV18; the D gene is possibly TRBD1 (6 bases). This CDR3 comprises 15 residues. V was pared by 3 bases and J by 6 bases, with 15 bases between. Germline-derived CDR1 and CDR2 are KGHSH and LQKENI. The CDR3 DNA sequence: TGTGCCAGCTCACCTCGGCAGGGGTATAGCAATGAGCAGTTCTTC. Its protein is CASSPRQGYSNEQFF.

CDR3 in amino acids: CASSLGNGGAADTQYF. Here the CDR3 DNA reads TGTGCCAGCAGTTTGGGGAATGGCGGGGCCGCAGATACGCAGTATTTT. This chain links TRBV28 with TRBJ2-3, with D possibly TRBD2 on 6 matching bases. Per germline, CDR1 MDHEN and CDR2 SYDVKM. The CDR3 sequence is 16 residues long. V lost 3 bases and J 4 bases, leaving 17 bases between the germline ends.

The chain carries TRBV6-5 and TRBJ1-4; possibly TRBD1 for D (5 bases). V was shortened by 2 bases and J by 11 bases, with 18 bases between the two germline ends. CDR3 length: 15 residues. Germline V gene data show CDR1 as MNHEY and CDR2 as SVGAGI. CDR3 in amino acids: CASSYEGRPRGKLFF. The CDR3 bases are TGTGCCAGCAGTTACGAAGGGAGGCCCCGGGGGAAACTGTTTTTT.

The rearrangement joins TRBV7-6 to TRBJ1-1; the D gene is possibly TRBD1 (5 bases). CDR1 is SGHVS and CDR2 is FNYEAQ in the germline V gene. The CDR3 covers 13 residues. Trimming took 3 bases from V and 1 from J, leaving 6 bases between them. The CDR3 DNA sequence: TGTGCCAGCAGCTTGACAGAGAACACTGAAGCTTTCTTT. It encodes CASSLTENTEAFF.

The gene calls are TRBV6-1 and TRBJ1-6, with D possibly TRBD1 on 5 matching bases. The CDR3 has 17 amino acids. Germline CDR1 reads MNHNS; CDR2 reads SASEGT. V gave up 4 bases and J gave up 8 bases, with 21 bases separating them. In DNA, the CDR3 is TGTGCCAGCAGTGGGCTCTTTCTTATCAGGGCTCATTCACCCCTCCACTTT. Translated: CASSGLFLIRAHSPLHF.

The rearrangement links TRBV27 to TRBJ1-2; the D is unclear. With 2 bases removed from V and 8 bases from J, the gap between germline ends came to 15 bases. Germline V lookup: CDR1 MNHEY, CDR2 SMNVEV (reference sequence). This CDR3 spans 14 amino acids. The CDR3 here is CASSLSTFEGGYTF. Written as DNA, the CDR3 is TGTGCCAGCAGTTTAAGTACCTTCGAGGGAGGCTACACCTTC.

The rearrangement links TRBV28 to TRBJ1-5; a possible D gene is TRBD1 (6 bases). Between the trimmed V and J ends, which lost 3 bases and 2 bases, there was a span of 8 bases. This CDR3 contains 14 residues. Germline CDR1 and CDR2: MDHEN and SYDVKM. CDR3 nucleotides: TGTGCCAGCAGTTTGTACAGGGGCAATCAGCCCCAGCATTTT. As protein: CASSLYRGNQPQHF.

The chain combines TRBV6-6 with TRBJ1-1; tentatively, D is TRBD1 (6 bases). Trimming removed 6 bases from V and 1 base from J, with 15 bases in between. The CDR3 spans 15 residues. The V gene's germline CDR1 is MNHNY and CDR2 SVGAGI (reference sequence). CDR3 coding DNA: TGTGCCAGCAGCCTCTCAGGGGTCGGGAACACTGAAGCTTTCTTT. It codes for CASSLSGVGNTEAFF.

As for this clone: The junction and the germline gene differ at one end; a read error may be behind it. The chain combines TRBV7-9 with TRBJ2-2, with 10 nucleotides matching TRBD2. From germline, CDR1 is SEHNR and CDR2 FQNEAQ (reference sequence). The CDR3 length is 16 residues. CDR3 amino acids: CASSQGGLANTGELFF. In DNA form, the CDR3 reads TGTGCCAGCAGCCAGGGGGGACTAGCGAATACCGGGGAGCTGTTTTTT.

The genes are TRBV30 and TRBJ2-1, with 9 bases identical to TRBD2. Looked up from germline, CDR1 is GTSNPN and CDR2 is SVGIG (reference sequence). J lost 7 bases, V lost 2 bases, and 9 bases had no gene match. This CDR3 contains 15 residues. This chain's CDR3 is CAWSPRLAGLNEQFF. The CDR3 coding sequence is TGTGCCTGGAGTCCCCGCCTAGCGGGACTAAATGAGCAGTTCTTC.

The V gene is TRBV29-1, the J gene TRBJ2-3; D uncertain. V lost 5 bases and J 2 bases, leaving 14 bases between the germline ends. The CDR3 runs 14 residues. Germline V gives CDR1 SQVTM, CDR2 ANQGSEA. In DNA, the CDR3 is TGCAGCGTTAATTCTGGGCTATACACAGATACGCAGTATTTT. Protein: CSVNSGLYTDTQYF.

V is TRBV6-6 and J is TRBJ1-1; no firm D call. The V and J ends lost 5 bases and 5 bases respectively, with 15 bases between them. Per the germline V gene, CDR1 is MNHNY and CDR2 is SVGAGI (reference sequence). The CDR3 totals 14 residues. The CDR3 reads CASSGGEGRTEAFF. The CDR3, as DNA: TGTGCCAGCAGTGGAGGAGAGGGAAGAACTGAAGCTTTCTTT.

The genes are TRBV5-1 and TRBJ2-3, with 8 bases aligning to TRBD1. The junction had 8 bases not matched to a gene; V was cut back by 1 base and J by 4 bases. Per the germline V gene, CDR1 is SGHRS and CDR2 is YFSETQ. CDR3 length: 16 residues. The DNA for the CDR3 is TGCGCCAGCAGCTTGACCCAGGGGGCTAGTGCAGATACGCAGTATTTT. As protein: CASSLTQGASADTQYF.

V gene TRBV7-2 combines with J gene TRBJ2-1; 10 nucleotides agree with TRBD2. There are 16 residues in the CDR3. Germline CDR1 reads SGHTA; CDR2 reads FQGNSA. V lost 2 bases, J lost 7 bases, and 8 bases stayed unmatched. The DNA for the CDR3 is TGTGCCAGCAGCTTATTCCAAGCGGGAGGGGGGAATGAGCAGTTCTTC. Translated: CASSLFQAGGGNEQFF.

The rearrangement uses TRBV7-3 and TRBJ2-1; D call uncertain. CDR1 and CDR2 from the germline V gene are SGHTA and FQGTGA. The germline V and J ends were trimmed by 1 base and 0 bases, with 7 bases remaining between them. CDR3 length: 15 amino acids. The CDR3 region is CASSLSPYSYNEQFF. The CDR3, as DNA: TGTGCCAGCAGCTTAAGTCCGTACTCCTACAATGAGCAGTTCTTC.

The rearrangement uses TRBV19 and TRBJ2-1, with TRBD2 identical over 15 bases. The germline gives CDR1 LNHDA, CDR2 SQIVND (reference sequence). The CDR3 has 18 amino acids. V lost 6 bases to trimming and J lost 9 bases; unmatched junction nucleotides: 15. DNA of the CDR3: TGTGCCAGTAGCCCTGGACTAGCGGGAGGGTATTCGATAAGTGAGCAGTTCTTC. It specifies CASSPGLAGGYSISEQFF.

The chain links TRBV7-2 to TRBJ1-5; D remains unclear. Germline V gene sequence: CDR1 SGHTA, CDR2 FQGNSA. The CDR3 has 13 amino acids. The V end was cut by 0 bases, the J end by 6 bases, with 6 bases between. The DNA for the CDR3 is TGTGCCAGCAGCTTAGCCGCGGGTCAGCCCCAGCATTTT. This encodes CASSLAAGQPQHF.

The chain carries TRBV28 and TRBJ2-7, with 9 bases that match TRBD1. The germline V gene encodes CDR1 MDHEN and CDR2 SYDVKM. V was clipped by 5 bases and J by 6 bases; unmatched bases: 14. There are 16 residues in the CDR3. CDR3 protein: CASSNTGTGNAREQYF. CDR3 nucleotide sequence: TGTGCCAGCAGTAACACCGGGACAGGGAACGCCCGCGAGCAGTACTTC.

The chain recombines TRBV6-6 with TRBJ1-6; a possible D gene is TRBD1 (6 bases). Germline V gene sequence: CDR1 MNHNY, CDR2 SVGAGI (reference sequence). Trimming removed 10 bases at V and 5 bases at J, with 18 bases between. The CDR3 has 15 residues. The DNA of the CDR3 is TGTGCCACCCTCTCGGGGGGGGCACATAATTCACCCCTCCACTTT. Translation: CATLSGGAHNSPLHF.

The rearrangement joins TRBV28 to TRBJ2-6; no clear D gene. Per germline, CDR1 MDHEN and CDR2 SYDVKM. The CDR3 loop spans 14 amino acids. V lost 7 bases to trimming and J lost 0 bases, with 7 bases between them. The CDR3 loop reads CASTGSSGANVLTF. The CDR3 region has the DNA TGTGCCAGCACAGGATCCTCTGGGGCCAACGTCCTGACTTTC.

This chain joins TRBV6-5 and TRBJ2-5; TRBD2 matches at 7 bases. The trim removed 3 bases at V and 4 bases at J, leaving 8 bases unmatched. The CDR3 is 15 residues long. Germline values: CDR1 MNHEY, CDR2 SVGAGI. The chain's CDR3 is CASSYRTSHLETQYF. The CDR3 coding sequence is TGTGCCAGCAGTTATCGGACTAGTCACCTAGAGACCCAGTACTTC.

This chain connects TRBV6-4 to TRBJ2-3; 7 bases agree with TRBD2. The CDR3 has 13 amino acids. CDR1 is MRHNA, CDR2 SNTAGT, per germline. Trimming cost V 3 bases and J 6 bases; bases outside gene matches: 3. The CDR3 DNA reads as TGTGCCAGCAGTGAACGACTAGCCGATACGCAGTATTTT. Protein product: CASSERLADTQYF.

This clone was detected only a few times. The chain links TRBV11-2 to TRBJ2-1, with D possibly matching TRBD2 (5 bases). Germline V gene data show CDR1 as SGHAT and CDR2 as FQNNGV. Trimming shortened V by 5 bases and J by 6 bases, and 20 bases separated the two germline ends. This CDR3 has 16 residues. CDR3 protein: CASSHSGRKVVNEQFF. The CDR3 DNA reads TGTGCCAGCAGCCACAGCGGACGGAAGGTCGTCAATGAGCAGTTCTTC.

Turning to this clone: The same CDR3 arises from other DNA sequences in this sample as well. The chain joins TRBV5-5 to TRBJ1-4; no clear D. This CDR3 region has 15 residues. Trimming removed 2 bases at V and 3 bases at J, with 11 bases between. The germline V gene encodes CDR1 SGHKS and CDR2 YYEKEE (reference sequence). CDR3 amino acids: CASSFSGGSNEKLFF. The CDR3 nucleotides read TGTGCCAGCAGCTTTTCGGGTGGATCTAATGAAAAACTGTTTTTT.

This clone has a handful of counts. The rearrangement uses TRBV28 and TRBJ2-1, with 9 bases aligning to TRBD1. CDR1 is MDHEN, CDR2 SYDVKM, per germline. The CDR3 runs to 21 residues. Germline trimming cut 6 bases from V and 3 bases from J; bases unmatched to any gene: 24. The CDR3 loop is CASSATAWDRAWGGLYNEQFF. The CDR3 DNA reads TGTGCCAGCAGCGCCACGGCCTGGGACAGGGCCTGGGGTGGTCTCTACAATGAGCAGTTCTTC.

The CDR3 spells CASSVEMAGTEAFF. In DNA form, the CDR3 reads TGTGCCAGCAGCGTAGAAATGGCCGGGACTGAAGCTTTCTTT. J is TRBJ1-1 and V is TRBV9; D remains ambiguous. Trimming stripped 0 bases from V and 5 bases from J, with 11 bases between. Germline CDR1 reads SGDLS; CDR2 reads YYNGEE. The length of the CDR3 is 14 residues.